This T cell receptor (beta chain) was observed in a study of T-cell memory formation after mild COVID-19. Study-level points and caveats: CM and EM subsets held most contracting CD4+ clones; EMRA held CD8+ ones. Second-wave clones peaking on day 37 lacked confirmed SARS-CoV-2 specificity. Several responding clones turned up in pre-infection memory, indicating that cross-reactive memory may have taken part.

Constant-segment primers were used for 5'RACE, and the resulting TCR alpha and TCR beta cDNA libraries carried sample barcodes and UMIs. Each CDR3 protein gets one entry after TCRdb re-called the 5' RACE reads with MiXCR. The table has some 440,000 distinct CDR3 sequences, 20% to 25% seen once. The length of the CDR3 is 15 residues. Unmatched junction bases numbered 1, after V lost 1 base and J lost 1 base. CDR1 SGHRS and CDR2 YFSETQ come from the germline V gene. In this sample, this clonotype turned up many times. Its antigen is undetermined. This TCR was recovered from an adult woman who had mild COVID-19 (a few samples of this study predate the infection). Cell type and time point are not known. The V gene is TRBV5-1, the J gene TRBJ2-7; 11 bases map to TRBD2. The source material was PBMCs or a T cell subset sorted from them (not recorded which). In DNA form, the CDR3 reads TGCGCCAGCAGCTTGACTAGCGGGGGATCCTACGAGCAGTACTTC. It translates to CASSLTSGGSYEQYF.